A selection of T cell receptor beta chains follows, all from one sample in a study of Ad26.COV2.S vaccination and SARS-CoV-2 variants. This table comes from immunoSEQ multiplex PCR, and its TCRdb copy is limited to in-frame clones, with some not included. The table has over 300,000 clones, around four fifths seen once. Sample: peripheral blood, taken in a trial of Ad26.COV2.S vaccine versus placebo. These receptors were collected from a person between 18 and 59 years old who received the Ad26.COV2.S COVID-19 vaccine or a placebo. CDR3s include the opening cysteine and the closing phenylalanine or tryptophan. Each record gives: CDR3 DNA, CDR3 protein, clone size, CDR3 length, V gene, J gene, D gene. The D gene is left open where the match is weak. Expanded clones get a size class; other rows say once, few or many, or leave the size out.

CDR3nt: TGTGCCAGCTCAGGCCGCAGGGCAGGGGGAGAAACTGAAGCTTTCTTT
CDR3aa: CASSGRRAGGETEAFF
abundance: -
len: 16
v_gene: TRBV18
j_gene: TRBJ1-1
d_gene: TRBD1

CDR3nt: TGTGCCAGTAGCCCCAGCCGGTTTTATAATTCACCCCTCCACTTT
CDR3aa: CASSPSRFYNSPLHF
abundance: few
len: 15
v_gene: TRBV19
j_gene: TRBJ1-6
d_gene: -

CDR3nt: TGTGCCTGGAGAAGTTGCAGGGGTAACTACGAGCAGTACTTC
CDR3aa: CAWRSCRGNYEQYF
abundance: -
len: 14
v_gene: TRBV30
j_gene: TRBJ2-7
d_gene: -

CDR3nt: TGTGCCAGCGAGGGGAAAAAAGACGAGCAGTACTTC
CDR3aa: CASEGKKDEQYF
abundance: -
len: 12
v_gene: TRBV11-3
j_gene: TRBJ2-7
d_gene: -

CDR3nt: TGTGCCAGCATTTGGGCCCCGAAATTTTACGAGCAGTACTTC
CDR3aa: CASIWAPKFYEQYF
abundance: -
len: 14
v_gene: TRBV6-5
j_gene: TRBJ2-7
d_gene: -

CDR3nt: TGTGCCAGCAGCTTGCCGGGAACTAGCTCCTACAATGAGCAGTTCTTC
CDR3aa: CASSLPGTSSYNEQFF
abundance: once
len: 16
v_gene: TRBV5-4
j_gene: TRBJ2-1
d_gene: -

CDR3nt: TGTGCCAGCAGTGGAACAGGGGAAGAAAAACTGTTTTTT
CDR3aa: CASSGTGEEKLFF
abundance: -
len: 13
v_gene: TRBV2
j_gene: TRBJ1-4
d_gene: TRBD1

CDR3nt: TGTGCCAGCAGCCCTCGAGAGGAGGACCTCTATAATTCACCCCTCCACTTT
CDR3aa: CASSPREEDLYNSPLHF
abundance: few
len: 17
v_gene: TRBV5-5
j_gene: TRBJ1-6
d_gene: -

CDR3nt: TGTGCCAGCTATAGGGCGGGGATCTATGGCTACACCTTC
CDR3aa: CASYRAGIYGYTF
abundance: -
len: 13
v_gene: TRBV12-3/TRBV12-4
j_gene: TRBJ1-2
d_gene: -

CDR3nt: TGTGCCAGCAGCCAGTTGGGACTAGCCAAAAACATTCAGTACTTC
CDR3aa: CASSQLGLAKNIQYF
abundance: -
len: 15
v_gene: TRBV4-2
j_gene: TRBJ2-4
d_gene: -

CDR3nt: TGTGCCAGCAGTCCGGACAGGGGGGGGACTCAGCCCCAGCATTTT
CDR3aa: CASSPDRGGTQPQHF
abundance: -
len: 15
v_gene: TRBV2
j_gene: TRBJ1-5
d_gene: TRBD1

CDR3nt: TGTGCCAGCAGCAAAGGGAGCAGGGTAGCTGGAAACACCATATATTTT
CDR3aa: CASSKGSRVAGNTIYF
abundance: -
len: 16
v_gene: TRBV21-1
j_gene: TRBJ1-3
d_gene: -

CDR3nt: TGTGCCAGCAGCTCCCGGGCCCTGGGGACCGGGGAGCTGTTTTTT
CDR3aa: CASSSRALGTGELFF
abundance: -
len: 15
v_gene: TRBV5-4
j_gene: TRBJ2-2
d_gene: -

CDR3nt: TGTGCCAGCAGCTCGGACAGGAGCACCGGGGAGCTGTTTTTT
CDR3aa: CASSSDRSTGELFF
abundance: -
len: 14
v_gene: TRBV5-6
j_gene: TRBJ2-2
d_gene: TRBD1

CDR3nt: TGTGCCAGCACCCCCCAGGGGGGACAGCCCCAGCATTTT
CDR3aa: CASTPQGGQPQHF
abundance: -
len: 13
v_gene: TRBV6-6
j_gene: TRBJ1-5
d_gene: TRBD1

CDR3nt: TGCAGCGTCGTAGGGGGAGATACGCAGTATTTT
CDR3aa: CSVVGGDTQYF
abundance: -
len: 11
v_gene: TRBV29-1
j_gene: TRBJ2-3
d_gene: -

CDR3nt: TGTGCCAGCATCCGGGGACAGGGGAGGTACGAGCAGTACTTC
CDR3aa: CASIRGQGRYEQYF
abundance: -
len: 14
v_gene: TRBV2
j_gene: TRBJ2-7
d_gene: TRBD1

CDR3nt: TGTGCCAGCAGCTCCCACAGGGGTCCGAGCACCGGGGAGCTGTTTTTT
CDR3aa: CASSSHRGPSTGELFF
abundance: -
len: 16
v_gene: TRBV7-8
j_gene: TRBJ2-2
d_gene: TRBD1

CDR3nt: TGTGCCAGCAGTCTTCAATGGTCCTACGAGCAGTACTTC
CDR3aa: CASSLQWSYEQYF
abundance: -
len: 13
v_gene: TRBV27
j_gene: TRBJ2-7
d_gene: -

CDR3nt: TGTGCCAGCAGTTACCCAGTCGGGTCACCCCTCCACTTT
CDR3aa: CASSYPVGSPLHF
abundance: -
len: 13
v_gene: TRBV28
j_gene: TRBJ1-6
d_gene: -

CDR3nt: TGTGCCATCGCCACCACAGATACGCAGTATTTT
CDR3aa: CAIATTDTQYF
abundance: -
len: 11
v_gene: TRBV10-3
j_gene: TRBJ2-3
d_gene: -

CDR3nt: TGTGCCAGCAGCTTAACGGGGCAGGGGGCAGTGCGGGCTTTCTTT
CDR3aa: CASSLTGQGAVRAFF
abundance: -
len: 15
v_gene: TRBV7-3
j_gene: TRBJ1-1
d_gene: TRBD1

CDR3nt: TGTGCCAGCAGCCCCGACCCGGGGGTCGGGATCTCTGGAAACACCATATATTTT
CDR3aa: CASSPDPGVGISGNTIYF
abundance: -
len: 18
v_gene: TRBV4-2
j_gene: TRBJ1-3
d_gene: -

CDR3nt: TGTGCCAGCAGTTTGACAGCCAACACTGAAGCTTTCTTT
CDR3aa: CASSLTANTEAFF
abundance: few
len: 13
v_gene: TRBV27
j_gene: TRBJ1-1
d_gene: -

CDR3nt: TGCGCCAGCAGCTTGGAAGGCGGATACGAGCAGTACTTC
CDR3aa: CASSLEGGYEQYF
abundance: -
len: 13
v_gene: TRBV5-1
j_gene: TRBJ2-7
d_gene: -

CDR3nt: TGTGCCAGCAGTTGGACAGCGAGCACAGATACGCAGTATTTT
CDR3aa: CASSWTASTDTQYF
abundance: -
len: 14
v_gene: TRBV2
j_gene: TRBJ2-3
d_gene: -

CDR3nt: TGCGCCAGCAGCCAAGAAGAAGGGAGTAACGCCGGGGAGCTGTTTTTT
CDR3aa: CASSQEEGSNAGELFF
abundance: -
len: 16
v_gene: TRBV4-1
j_gene: TRBJ2-2
d_gene: -

CDR3nt: TGCGCCAGCAGCAATACCGGGACAGGGGCTGGAAACACCATATATTTT
CDR3aa: CASSNTGTGAGNTIYF
abundance: few
len: 16
v_gene: TRBV5-1
j_gene: TRBJ1-3
d_gene: TRBD1

CDR3nt: TGTGCCAGCGGGGACGGAGCTAACTATGGCTACACCTTC
CDR3aa: CASGDGANYGYTF
abundance: few
len: 13
v_gene: TRBV2
j_gene: TRBJ1-2
d_gene: -

CDR3nt: TGTGCCAGCAGCCCCACAGGGGGAAGGGGAAACACCATATATTTT
CDR3aa: CASSPTGGRGNTIYF
abundance: -
len: 15
v_gene: TRBV5-5
j_gene: TRBJ1-3
d_gene: TRBD1

CDR3nt: TGCGCCAGCAGCACCGGCAGTGGGGGCGAGGCCAAAAACATTCAGTACTTC
CDR3aa: CASSTGSGGEAKNIQYF
abundance: -
len: 17
v_gene: TRBV5-1
j_gene: TRBJ2-4
d_gene: -

CDR3nt: TGTGCCAGCAGTTATGGCCTAGCTGGCTACGAGCAGTACTTC
CDR3aa: CASSYGLAGYEQYF
abundance: once
len: 14
v_gene: TRBV6-2/TRBV6-3
j_gene: TRBJ2-7
d_gene: -

CDR3nt: TGTGCCAGTAACAGGGACCGGGAGGAGACCCAGTACTTC
CDR3aa: CASNRDREETQYF
abundance: -
len: 13
v_gene: TRBV5-8
j_gene: TRBJ2-5
d_gene: -

CDR3nt: TGTGCCAGCTCACCTGGGTCGGTCGGAGCTTTCTTT
CDR3aa: CASSPGSVGAFF
abundance: once
len: 12
v_gene: TRBV18
j_gene: TRBJ1-1
d_gene: -

CDR3nt: TGTGCCAGCAGCGTCCTAGCGGGAGAATCGATGAACGAGCAGTACTTC
CDR3aa: CASSVLAGESMNEQYF
abundance: once
len: 16
v_gene: TRBV5-6
j_gene: TRBJ2-7
d_gene: TRBD2

CDR3nt: TGTGCCTGGAGTCACGGGCAGGGTGATGGCTACACCTTC
CDR3aa: CAWSHGQGDGYTF
abundance: -
len: 13
v_gene: TRBV30
j_gene: TRBJ1-2
d_gene: -

CDR3nt: TGTGCCAGCAGTGCCGCCGGGACGATCTATGGCTACACCTTC
CDR3aa: CASSAAGTIYGYTF
abundance: once
len: 14
v_gene: TRBV6-2/TRBV6-3
j_gene: TRBJ1-2
d_gene: -

CDR3nt: TGTGCCAGCAGTTATTTTCCGGGGACCCCTGAGCGGCAGTACTTC
CDR3aa: CASSYFPGTPERQYF
abundance: -
len: 15
v_gene: TRBV27
j_gene: TRBJ2-7
d_gene: -

CDR3nt: TGCGCCAGCAGCGGAATGCCGGGGCCCCTCGGGACACCCCTCCACTTT
CDR3aa: CASSGMPGPLGTPLHF
abundance: once
len: 16
v_gene: TRBV5-1
j_gene: TRBJ1-6
d_gene: -

CDR3nt: TGCAGCGTCCTAATTCGACAGGGCGCATCGGTAGGGGCCCAGCATTTT
CDR3aa: CSVLIRQGASVGAQHF
abundance: -
len: 16
v_gene: TRBV29-1
j_gene: TRBJ1-5
d_gene: TRBD1

CDR3nt: TGCGCCAGCAGCCAAGTGACAGGGATCCCCTCTTTTAGGGCCTACGAGCAGTACTTC
CDR3aa: CASSQVTGIPSFRAYEQYF
abundance: -
len: 19
v_gene: TRBV4-1
j_gene: TRBJ2-7
d_gene: TRBD1

CDR3nt: TGCGCCAGCAGCTTAGAGGGGGGCCCCTACGAGCAGTACTTC
CDR3aa: CASSLEGGPYEQYF
abundance: -
len: 14
v_gene: TRBV5-1
j_gene: TRBJ2-7
d_gene: -

CDR3nt: TGTGCCAGCAGCAGTGGGACTAGCGGGGGGGCGACAGATACGCAGTATTTT
CDR3aa: CASSSGTSGGATDTQYF
abundance: -
len: 17
v_gene: TRBV7-9
j_gene: TRBJ2-3
d_gene: TRBD2

CDR3nt: TGTGCCAGCAGCGTACTCCCGGAATTACAGGGAAACACCATATATTTT
CDR3aa: CASSVLPELQGNTIYF
abundance: -
len: 16
v_gene: TRBV9
j_gene: TRBJ1-3
d_gene: -

CDR3nt: TGTGCCAGCAGTGAAGATGGTTACACCGGGGAGCTGTTTTTT
CDR3aa: CASSEDGYTGELFF
abundance: -
len: 14
v_gene: TRBV6-1
j_gene: TRBJ2-2
d_gene: -

CDR3nt: TGTGCCAGCAGTGAAGATAGGGGATGGAACACTGAAGCTTTCTTT
CDR3aa: CASSEDRGWNTEAFF
abundance: -
len: 15
v_gene: TRBV2
j_gene: TRBJ1-1
d_gene: -

CDR3nt: TGTGCCAGTAGCCCCGGGGACAGCACCTACGAGCAGTACTTC
CDR3aa: CASSPGDSTYEQYF
abundance: -
len: 14
v_gene: TRBV19
j_gene: TRBJ2-7
d_gene: TRBD1

CDR3nt: TGCGCCAGCAGCTTGGAACGTCCAGGGGCGGATGAGCAGTTCTTC
CDR3aa: CASSLERPGADEQFF
abundance: -
len: 15
v_gene: TRBV5-1
j_gene: TRBJ2-1
d_gene: -

CDR3nt: TGTGCCAGCAGTCCGGAGAGCTCCTACGAGCAGTACTTC
CDR3aa: CASSPESSYEQYF
abundance: -
len: 13
v_gene: TRBV27
j_gene: TRBJ2-7
d_gene: -

CDR3nt: TGTGCCAGCAGCTTAGTTGGGGGCAATTCACCCCTCCACTTT
CDR3aa: CASSLVGGNSPLHF
abundance: -
len: 14
v_gene: TRBV11-2
j_gene: TRBJ1-6
d_gene: -

CDR3nt: TGTGCCAGCACCGTTAGAAGGAATCGGAGTGGCTACACCTTC
CDR3aa: CASTVRRNRSGYTF
abundance: -
len: 14
v_gene: TRBV6-5
j_gene: TRBJ1-2
d_gene: -